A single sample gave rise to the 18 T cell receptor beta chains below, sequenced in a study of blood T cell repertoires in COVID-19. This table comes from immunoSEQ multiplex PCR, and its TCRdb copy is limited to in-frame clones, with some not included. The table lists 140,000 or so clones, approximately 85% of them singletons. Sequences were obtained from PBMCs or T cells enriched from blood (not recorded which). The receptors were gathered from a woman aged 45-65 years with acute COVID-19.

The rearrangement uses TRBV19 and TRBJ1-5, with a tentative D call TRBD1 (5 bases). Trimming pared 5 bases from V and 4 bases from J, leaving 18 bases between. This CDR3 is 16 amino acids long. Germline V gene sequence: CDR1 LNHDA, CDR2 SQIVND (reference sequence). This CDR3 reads CASSVQGMGLNQPQHF. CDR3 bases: TGTGCCAGTAGTGTCCAGGGAATGGGTTTGAATCAGCCCCAGCATTTT.

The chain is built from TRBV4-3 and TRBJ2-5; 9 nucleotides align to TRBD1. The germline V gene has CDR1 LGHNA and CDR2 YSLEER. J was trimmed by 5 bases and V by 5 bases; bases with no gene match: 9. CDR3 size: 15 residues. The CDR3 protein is CASSWGRDRGETQYF. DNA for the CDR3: TGCGCCAGCAGCTGGGGGAGAGACAGGGGGGAGACCCAGTACTTC.

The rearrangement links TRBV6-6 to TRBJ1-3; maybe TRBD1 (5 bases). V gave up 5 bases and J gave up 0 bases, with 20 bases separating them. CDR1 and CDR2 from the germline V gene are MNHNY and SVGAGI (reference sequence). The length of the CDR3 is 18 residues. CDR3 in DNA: TGTGCCAGCAGTCGCCAGATGTCAGGGCTCTTCTCTGGAAACACCATATATTTT. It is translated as CASSRQMSGLFSGNTIYF.

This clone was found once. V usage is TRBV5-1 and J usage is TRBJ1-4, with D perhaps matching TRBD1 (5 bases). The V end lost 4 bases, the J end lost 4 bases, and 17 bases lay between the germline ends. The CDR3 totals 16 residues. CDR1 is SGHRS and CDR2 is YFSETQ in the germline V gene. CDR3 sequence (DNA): TGCGCCAGCAGCAGTCCGGAGACAGCGGGTAATGAAAAACTGTTTTTT. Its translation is CASSSPETAGNEKLFF.

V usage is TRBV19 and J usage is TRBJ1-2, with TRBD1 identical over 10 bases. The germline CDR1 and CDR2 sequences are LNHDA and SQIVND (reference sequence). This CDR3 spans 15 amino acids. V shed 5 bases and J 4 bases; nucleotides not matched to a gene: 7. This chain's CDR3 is CASSSPGQGFYGYTF. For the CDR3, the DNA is TGTGCCAGTAGTTCACCGGGACAGGGGTTCTATGGCTACACCTTC. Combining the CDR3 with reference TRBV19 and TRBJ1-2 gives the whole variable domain DGGITQSPKYLFRKEGQNVTLSCEQNLNHDAMYWYRQDPGQGLRLIYYSQIVNDFQKGDIAEGYSVSREKKESFPLTVTSAQKNPTAFYLCASSSPGQGFYGYTFGSGTRLTVV.

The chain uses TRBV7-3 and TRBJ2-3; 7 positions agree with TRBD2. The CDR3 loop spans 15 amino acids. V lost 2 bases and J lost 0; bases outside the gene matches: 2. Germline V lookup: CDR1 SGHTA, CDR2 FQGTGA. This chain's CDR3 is CASSLLSGSTDTQYF. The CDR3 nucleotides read TGTGCCAGCAGCTTACTTAGCGGGAGCACAGATACGCAGTATTTT.

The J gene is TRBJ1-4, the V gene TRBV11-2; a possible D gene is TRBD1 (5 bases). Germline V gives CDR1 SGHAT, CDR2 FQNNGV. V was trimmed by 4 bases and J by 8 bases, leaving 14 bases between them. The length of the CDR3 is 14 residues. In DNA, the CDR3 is TGTGCCAGCAGCTCTTGGCAGGGTGAGGAAAAACTGTTTTTT. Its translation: CASSSWQGEEKLFF. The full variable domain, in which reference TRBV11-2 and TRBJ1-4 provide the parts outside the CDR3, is EAGVAQSPRYKIIEKRQSVAFWCNPISGHATLYWYQQILGQGPKLLIQFQNNGVVDDSQLPKDRFSAERLKGVDSTLKIQPAKLEDSAVYLCASSSWQGEEKLFFGSGTQLSVL.

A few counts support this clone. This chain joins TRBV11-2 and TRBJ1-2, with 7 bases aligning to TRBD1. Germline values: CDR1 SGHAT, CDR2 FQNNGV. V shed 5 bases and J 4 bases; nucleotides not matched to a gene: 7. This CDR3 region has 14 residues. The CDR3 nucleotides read TGTGCCAGCAGCCCACAGGGGAACGGCTATGGCTACACCTTC. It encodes CASSPQGNGYGYTF.

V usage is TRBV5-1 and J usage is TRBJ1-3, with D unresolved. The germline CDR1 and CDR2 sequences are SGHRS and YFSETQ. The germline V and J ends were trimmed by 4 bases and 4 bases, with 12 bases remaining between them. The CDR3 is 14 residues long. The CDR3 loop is CASSGPMEGNTIYF. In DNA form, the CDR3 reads TGCGCCAGCAGCGGCCCGATGGAGGGAAACACCATATATTTT.

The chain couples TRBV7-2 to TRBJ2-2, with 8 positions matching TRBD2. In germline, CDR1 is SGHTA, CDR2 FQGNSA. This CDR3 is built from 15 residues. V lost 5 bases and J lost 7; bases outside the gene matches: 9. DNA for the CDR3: TGTGCCAGCAGCCTAAGACTAGCGAGCGGCGGGGAGCTGTTTTTT. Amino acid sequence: CASSLRLASGGELFF. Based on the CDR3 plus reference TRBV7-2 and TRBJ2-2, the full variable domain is GAGVSQSPSNKVTEKGKDVELRCDPISGHTALYWYRQSLGQGLEFLIYFQGNSAPDKSGLPSDRFSAERTGGSVSTLTIQRTQQEDSAVYLCASSLRLASGGELFFGEGSRLTVL.

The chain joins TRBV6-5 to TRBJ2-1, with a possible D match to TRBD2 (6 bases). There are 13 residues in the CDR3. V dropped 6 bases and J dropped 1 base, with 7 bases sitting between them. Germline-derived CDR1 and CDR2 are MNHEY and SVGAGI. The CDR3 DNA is TGTGCCAGCAGGGAGGGTTCCTACAATGAGCAGTTCTTC. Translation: CASREGSYNEQFF.

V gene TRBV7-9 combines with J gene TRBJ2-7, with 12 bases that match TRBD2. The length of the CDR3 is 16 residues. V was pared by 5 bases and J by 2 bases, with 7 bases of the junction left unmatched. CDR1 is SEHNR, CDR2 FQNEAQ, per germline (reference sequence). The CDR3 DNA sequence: TGTGCCAGCAGCCACGCCAGGACTAGCGGGACCTACGAGCAGTACTTC. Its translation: CASSHARTSGTYEQYF.

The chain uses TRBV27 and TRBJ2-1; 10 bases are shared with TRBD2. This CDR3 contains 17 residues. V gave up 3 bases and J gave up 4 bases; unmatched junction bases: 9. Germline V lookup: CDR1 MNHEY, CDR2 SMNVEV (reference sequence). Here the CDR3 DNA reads TGTGCCAGCAGTTTGCTGTCTAGCGGGAGTAAATACAATGAGCAGTTCTTC. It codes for CASSLLSSGSKYNEQFF.

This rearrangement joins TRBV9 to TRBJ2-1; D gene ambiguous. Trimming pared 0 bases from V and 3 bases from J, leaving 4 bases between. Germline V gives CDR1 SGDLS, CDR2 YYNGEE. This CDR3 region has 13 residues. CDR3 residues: CASSVVDYNEQFF. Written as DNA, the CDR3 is TGTGCCAGCAGCGTAGTAGACTACAATGAGCAGTTCTTC.

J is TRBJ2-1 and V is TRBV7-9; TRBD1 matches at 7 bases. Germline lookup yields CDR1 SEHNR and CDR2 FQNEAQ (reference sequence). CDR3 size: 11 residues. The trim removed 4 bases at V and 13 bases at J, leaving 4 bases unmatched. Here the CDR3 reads CASSSDRDQFF. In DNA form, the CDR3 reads TGTGCCAGCAGCTCCGACAGGGATCAGTTCTTC.

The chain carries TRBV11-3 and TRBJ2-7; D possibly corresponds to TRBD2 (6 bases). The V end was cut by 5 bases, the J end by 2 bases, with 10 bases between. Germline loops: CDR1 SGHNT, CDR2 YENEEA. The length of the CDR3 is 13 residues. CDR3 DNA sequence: TGTGCCAGCAGCCCCGGGGGTCCCTACGAGCAGTACTTC. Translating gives CASSPGGPYEQYF.

This CDR3 is CASRSLAGDNPEQFF. The CDR3 nucleotides read TGTGCCAGCAGATCCCTAGCGGGAGATAACCCTGAGCAGTTCTTC. The chain couples TRBV11-2 to TRBJ2-1, with 10 bases fitting TRBD2. Trimming took 6 bases from V and 9 from J; bases not matched to a gene: 11. Germline V gives CDR1 SGHAT, CDR2 FQNNGV. This CDR3 region has 15 residues.

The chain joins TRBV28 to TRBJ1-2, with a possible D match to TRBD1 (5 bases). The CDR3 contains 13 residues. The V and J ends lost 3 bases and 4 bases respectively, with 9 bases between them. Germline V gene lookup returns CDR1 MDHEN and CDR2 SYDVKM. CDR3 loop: CASSFQGSYGYTF. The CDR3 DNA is TGTGCCAGCAGTTTTCAGGGTAGCTATGGCTACACCTTC.